This T cell receptor beta chain comes out of a study of blood T cells in healthy people across ages. General study findings and limits: Diversity was estimated from one million T cells, and these estimates were considered underestimates.

V lost 3 bases to trimming and J lost 1 base, with 19 bases between them. The CDR3 has 18 residues. CDR1 is MNHEY and CDR2 is SVGAGI in the germline V gene. Alongside a J-beta primer mix, a sample-barcoded 5' primer served in a second PCR lasting 7 to 11 cycles. TCRdb processed the 5' RACE reads anew with MiXCR; each CDR3 protein has one entry. This sample has about 2 million distinct CDR3 sequences, with roughly 50% found just once. They isolated at least 7 million PBMCs from each sample. Points on this clonotype: The antigen remains undetermined.

Sequences were obtained from blood. The source is a woman aged 40 to 49 in good health. The gene calls are TRBV6-5 and TRBJ2-4; D might be TRBD1 or TRBD2, each matching 6 bases. The CDR3 here is CASSYEERGDEAKNIQYF. As DNA, the CDR3 is TGTGCCAGCAGTTATGAGGAAAGGGGGGACGAGGCCAAAAACATTCAGTACTTC.